These 21 T cell receptor beta chains were all obtained from the same sample, sequenced in a study of blood T cell repertoires in COVID-19. Assay used: immunoSEQ multiplex PCR; TCRdb lists only in-frame clones, some missing. This sample has 330,000 or so clones, with roughly 89% found just once. The sample consisted of peripheral blood. Every receptor here comes from a woman aged 60-70 years with COVID-19, enrolled during active disease.

This chain uses TRBV9 with TRBJ2-7, with 7 positions matching TRBD1. Germline values: CDR1 SGDLS, CDR2 YYNGEE. With 4 bases clipped from V and 2 bases from J, the junction kept 3 bases outside the gene matches. The CDR3 length is 13 residues. Here the CDR3 reads CASSTTGAYEQYF. CDR3 bases: TGTGCCAGCAGCACCACAGGGGCCTACGAGCAGTACTTC.

V is TRBV9 and J is TRBJ1-2; 7 positions agree with TRBD1. The CDR3 runs to 16 residues. The V and J ends lost 3 bases and 8 bases, in that order; junction bases with no gene match: 16. Per the germline V gene, CDR1 is SGDLS and CDR2 is YYNGEE. DNA for the CDR3: TGTGCCAGCAGCGCGCTCCTGCGGACAGGCATTGGAGGCTACACCTTC. The encoded protein is CASSALLRTGIGGYTF. The entire variable domain, with the rest obtained from reference TRBV9 and TRBJ1-2, is as follows: DSGVTQTPKHLITATGQRVTLRCSPRSGDLSVYWYQQSLDQGLQFLIQYYNGEERAKGNILERFSAQQFPDLHSELNLSSLELGDSALYFCASSALLRTGIGGYTFGSGTRLTVV.

This chain connects TRBV19 to TRBJ1-3; D is unclear. V dropped 3 bases and J dropped 1 base, with 7 bases sitting between them. The length of the CDR3 is 14 residues. The germline V gene encodes CDR1 LNHDA and CDR2 SQIVND (reference sequence). As DNA, the CDR3 is TGTGCCAGTAGTATCGGGGTTTCTGGAAACACCATATATTTT. Translated: CASSIGVSGNTIYF.

CDR3 coding DNA: TGTGCCAGCAGTGGGGGGGGTCCCTACGAGCAGTACTTC. Translation gives CASSGGGPYEQYF. The chain links TRBV2 to TRBJ2-7, with 7 bases fitting TRBD2. Germline V gene lookup returns CDR1 SNHLY and CDR2 FYNNEI. The CDR3 covers 13 residues. V gave up 4 bases and J gave up 2 bases; unmatched junction bases: 2.

This sequence joins TRBV7-9 and TRBJ2-2; the D gene is possibly TRBD2 (6 bases). Between the trimmed V and J ends, which lost 5 bases and 1 base, there was a span of 11 bases. This CDR3 region has 15 residues. Germline V gene data show CDR1 as SEHNR and CDR2 as FQNEAQ (reference sequence). The CDR3 region has the DNA TGTGCCAGCAGCCCGACGGGGGTGAACACCGGGGAGCTGTTTTTT. Translation: CASSPTGVNTGELFF.

This chain connects TRBV29-1 to TRBJ1-2; 7 positions agree with TRBD1. The CDR3 is made up of 13 amino acids. Germline V lookup: CDR1 SQVTM, CDR2 ANQGSEA. J lost 3 bases, V lost 6 bases, and 7 bases had no gene match. Here the CDR3 reads CSVAQTGYYGYTF. CDR3 in DNA: TGCAGCGTGGCCCAGACAGGGTACTATGGCTACACCTTC.

On this clone: At one end, the junction sequence differs from germline, possibly due to a read error. Other DNA sequences of this sample code for an identical CDR3. The chain couples TRBV7-6 to TRBJ1-6, with D possibly TRBD1 on 6 matching bases. This CDR3 is built from 18 residues. The germline gives CDR1 SGHVS, CDR2 FNYEAQ. The CDR3 bases are TGTGCCAGCAGCTTCCAGGGGCGGGGGAGCTCCTATAACTCACCCCTCCACTTT. This gives the protein CASSFQGRGSSYNSPLHF. Together with reference TRBV7-6 and TRBJ1-6, the CDR3 gives the full variable domain: GAGVSQSPRYKVTKRGQDVALRCDPISGHVSLYWYRQALGQGPEFLTYFNYEAQQDKSGLPNDRFSAERPEGSISTLTIQRTEQRDSAMYRCASSFQGRGSSYNSPLHFGNGTRLTVT.

J is TRBJ2-7 and V is TRBV13; 8 bases are a match to TRBD2. The germline CDR1 and CDR2 sequences are PRHDT and FYEKMQ (reference sequence). CDR3 length: 16 residues. V trimming: 5 bases; J trimming: 6 bases; junction bases outside the gene matches: 15. CDR3 region: CASSPRTRTGGGEQYF. CDR3 DNA: TGTGCCAGCAGCCCCCGCACACGGACGGGGGGGGGCGAGCAGTACTTC.

This clone was seen once. The chain is built from TRBV5-1 and TRBJ2-7; 9 positions match TRBD2. The V and J ends lost 0 bases and 2 bases, in that order; junction bases with no gene match: 6. Germline CDR1 and CDR2: SGHRS and YFSETQ. CDR3 length: 16 amino acids. The CDR3 DNA follows: TGCGCCAGCAGCTTGGCTAGCGGGGCAACGGCCTACGAGCAGTACTTC. Residues: CASSLASGATAYEQYF.

The chain employs TRBV2 and TRBJ1-3, with TRBD1 identical over 7 bases. Germline V gives CDR1 SNHLY, CDR2 FYNNEI. The length of the CDR3 is 16 residues. V lost 6 bases, J lost 4 bases, and 12 bases stayed unmatched. This CDR3 reads CASRRQGKGLGNTIYF. Here the CDR3 DNA reads TGTGCCAGCAGGAGACAGGGAAAAGGCCTCGGAAACACCATATATTTT.

V is TRBV15 and J is TRBJ1-1, with D perhaps TRBD1 (5 bases). V dropped 5 bases and J dropped 1 base, with 11 bases sitting between them. This CDR3 comprises 14 residues. Looked up from germline, CDR1 is LNHNV and CDR2 is YYDKDF (reference sequence). DNA of the CDR3: TGTGCCACCAGCGAGGGACTAGGGAACACTGAAGCTTTCTTT. Translated, it gives CATSEGLGNTEAFF.

This chain uses TRBV6-5 with TRBJ1-2; possibly TRBD1 for D (6 bases). This CDR3 has 12 residues. Per the germline V gene, CDR1 is MNHEY and CDR2 is SVGAGI. The V end was cut by 11 bases, the J end by 5 bases, with 15 bases between. The CDR3 nucleotides are TGTGCCCCCACTAGAAGGGGGTATGGCTACACCTTC. Its protein product is CAPTRRGYGYTF.

The gene calls are TRBV5-1 and TRBJ2-1, with 10 bases fitting TRBD1. V lost 3 bases, J lost 4 bases, and 4 bases stayed unmatched. CDR1 SGHRS and CDR2 YFSETQ come from the germline V gene. The CDR3 has 15 residues. The CDR3 DNA is TGCGCCAGCAGCTCAGGGACAGGGGTATACAATGAGCAGTTCTTC. Protein sequence: CASSSGTGVYNEQFF. Looking up the rest from reference TRBV5-1 and TRBJ2-1 gives the full variable domain: KAGVTQTPRYLIKTRGQQVTLSCSPISGHRSVSWYQQTPGQGLQFLFEYFSETQRNKGNFPGRFSGRQFSNSRSEMNVSTLELGDSALYLCASSSGTGVYNEQFFGPGTRLTVL.

This rearrangement joins TRBV12-3 or TRBV12-4 to TRBJ1-2, with a tentative D call TRBD1 (5 bases). V was pared by 6 bases and J by 14 bases, with 22 bases between. This CDR3 comprises 13 residues. The CDR3 is CASSRGTSRTPTF. In DNA form, the CDR3 reads TGTGCCAGCAGCCGAGGGACTTCCCGAACACCGACCTTC.

J is TRBJ1-2 and V is TRBV6-2 or TRBV6-3; D not resolved. CDR3 length: 15 residues. V lost 5 bases to trimming and J lost 4 bases, with 17 bases between them. Germline CDR1 is MNHEY and CDR2 is SVGEGT. This CDR3 is CASSHKGALIYGYTF. In nucleotides, the CDR3 is TGTGCCAGCAGTCACAAGGGAGCACTCATCTATGGCTACACCTTC.

This chain connects TRBV18 to TRBJ1-1; 11 positions match TRBD1. V gave up 6 bases and J gave up 5 bases; unmatched junction bases: 11. The CDR3 has 16 residues. Germline CDR1 KGHSH, CDR2 LQKENI. CDR3 sequence: CASSRIRTGGRTEAFF. CDR3 DNA sequence: TGTGCCAGCTCCCGAATTCGGACAGGGGGCCGGACTGAAGCTTTCTTT.

This clone came up a few times. V is TRBV6-1 and J is TRBJ2-5; D not resolved. V lost 3 bases to trimming and J lost 5 bases, with 13 bases between them. This CDR3 contains 14 residues. Germline loops: CDR1 MNHNS, CDR2 SASEGT. CDR3 amino acids: CASSDRGLRETQYF. The CDR3 DNA sequence: TGTGCCAGCAGTGACCGCGGCTTAAGGGAGACCCAGTACTTC.

V usage is TRBV27 and J usage is TRBJ2-2; 10 bases are a match to TRBD1. The CDR3 runs 15 residues. The junction had 10 bases not matched to a gene; V was cut back by 11 bases and J by 4 bases. Germline CDR1 is MNHEY and CDR2 is SMNVEV (reference sequence). This CDR3 reads CAAGEGQGSTGELFF. Written as DNA, the CDR3 is TGTGCCGCGGGAGAGGGACAGGGGTCCACCGGGGAGCTGTTTTTT.

The chain is built from TRBV27 and TRBJ1-1; perhaps TRBD1 as D (6 bases). Germline values: CDR1 MNHEY, CDR2 SMNVEV (reference sequence). The CDR3 is 18 amino acids. V lost 6 bases and J lost 0, with 23 bases in between. The CDR3: CASRPEGWGGRMNTEAFF. CDR3 coding DNA: TGTGCCAGCAGACCAGAGGGGTGGGGGGGCAGGATGAACACTGAAGCTTTCTTT.

The rearrangement joins TRBV7-2 to TRBJ2-3, with 7 bases matching TRBD2. Germline assignment: CDR1 SGHTA and CDR2 FQGNSA. The V and J ends lost 1 base and 2 bases, in that order; junction bases with no gene match: 6. There are 16 residues in the CDR3. CDR3: CASSLGQRGNTDTQYF. Written as DNA, the CDR3 is TGTGCCAGCAGCTTAGGGCAGCGGGGAAACACAGATACGCAGTATTTT.

This chain uses TRBV6-4 with TRBJ2-1; 11 bases map to TRBD2. Germline CDR1 reads MRHNA; CDR2 reads SNTAGT. This CDR3 has 15 residues. V was clipped by 0 bases and J by 6 bases; unmatched bases: 1. DNA for the CDR3: TGTGCCAGCAGTGACTCTAGCGGGGGGGCCAATGAGCAGTTCTTC. Residues: CASSDSSGGANEQFF.